One sample yielded the 11 T cell receptor beta chains listed below, sequenced in a study of cytomegalovirus exposure and HLA in healthy donors. The PCR contained 60 Vbeta and 13 Jbeta primers. Profiled with immunoSEQ multiplex PCR; TCRdb holds only in-frame clones, not every one. The sample yields about 190,000 clones, around 87% seen once. Sequenced material: PBMCs. These TCRs come from a woman aged 18-35 years in good health and CMV-seronegative.

This chain links TRBV7-2 with TRBJ1-1, with D tentatively TRBD1 (6 bases). Trimming removed 3 bases from V and 4 bases from J, with 12 bases in between. The CDR3 spans 14 residues. The germline V gene encodes CDR1 SGHTA and CDR2 FQGNSA. Here the CDR3 reads CASSFSGVGTEAFF. CDR3 sequence (DNA): TGTGCCAGCAGCTTCTCAGGGGTAGGCACTGAAGCTTTCTTT.

The V gene is TRBV21-1, the J gene TRBJ1-6. TRBV21-1 is an annotated pseudogene. The CDR3 has 15 residues. In nucleotides, the CDR3 is TGTGCCAGCAGCAAACGGTTTGCTGGTAATTCACCCCTCCACTTT. Its protein is CASSKRFAGNSPLHF.

The chain links TRBV19 to TRBJ2-1; D is perhaps TRBD1 (5 bases). Trimming took 1 base from V and 4 from J, leaving 14 bases between them. CDR1 is LNHDA and CDR2 is SQIVND in the germline V gene (reference sequence). The CDR3 contains 16 residues. The CDR3 loop reads CASSIGLPGQYNEQFF. The CDR3 nucleotides read TGTGCCAGTAGTATAGGGTTGCCAGGGCAGTACAATGAGCAGTTCTTC.

CDR3 in amino acids: CAWSENKNTEAFF. The CDR3 region has the DNA TGTGCCTGGAGTGAGAACAAGAACACTGAAGCTTTCTTT. The chain carries TRBV30 and TRBJ1-1; D not resolved. Trimming cost V 1 base and J 1 base, with 7 bases left between them. The V gene's germline CDR1 is GTSNPN and CDR2 SVGIG (reference sequence). This CDR3 region has 13 residues.

The chain combines TRBV28 with TRBJ2-7; 8 bases align to TRBD1. The CDR3 consists of 16 residues. Germline CDR1 reads MDHEN; CDR2 reads SYDVKM. Trimming took 5 bases from V and 0 from J; bases not matched to a gene: 9. In DNA form, the CDR3 reads TGTGCCAGCAGTCCTGCCTGGACAGGGTCCTCCTACGAGCAGTACTTC. Protein sequence: CASSPAWTGSSYEQYF.

The chain is built from TRBV27 and TRBJ2-1, with D perhaps TRBD1 (6 bases). The CDR3 contains 15 residues. The V gene lost 2 bases and the J gene lost 2 bases, with 10 bases spanning the gap. Germline values: CDR1 MNHEY, CDR2 SMNVEV (reference sequence). The CDR3 region is CASSLDRNTYNEQFF. The CDR3 coding sequence is TGTGCCAGCAGTTTAGACAGGAACACCTACAATGAGCAGTTCTTC.

V and J are TRBV4-3 and TRBJ2-5, with a tentative D call TRBD1 (5 bases). CDR1 is LGHNA, CDR2 YSLEER, per germline. This CDR3 has 15 amino acids. V was shortened by 1 base and J by 4 bases, with 13 bases between the two germline ends. The CDR3 sequence is CASSQGSGPSETQYF. CDR3 nucleotide sequence: TGCGCCAGCAGCCAAGGGTCAGGGCCATCAGAGACCCAGTACTTC.

The genes are TRBV18 and TRBJ2-1; the D gene is possibly TRBD1 (5 bases). The CDR3 contains 13 residues. V was trimmed by 1 base and J by 8 bases, leaving 9 bases between them. The germline V gene has CDR1 KGHSH and CDR2 LQKENI. CDR3 sequence reads: CASSPRQHYEQFF. For the CDR3, the DNA is TGTGCCAGCTCACCACGACAGCATTATGAGCAGTTCTTC.

The chain uses TRBV5-1 and TRBJ2-1, with D possibly being TRBD1 (5 bases). V was shortened by 3 bases and J by 10 bases, with 11 bases between the two germline ends. The germline gives CDR1 SGHRS, CDR2 YFSETQ. This CDR3 has 12 amino acids. CDR3 DNA: TGCGCCAGCAGCTCTCCAACAGGAGAGCAGTTCTTC. Protein sequence: CASSSPTGEQFF.

V usage is TRBV6-5 and J usage is TRBJ1-5, with 7 bases aligning to TRBD1. Germline trimming cut 2 bases from V and 7 bases from J; bases unmatched to any gene: 5. Germline V lookup: CDR1 MNHEY, CDR2 SVGAGI. This CDR3 contains 14 residues. The CDR3 DNA sequence: TGTGCCAGCAGTTACCGAGACAGGGAACAGCCCCAGCATTTT. It is translated as CASSYRDREQPQHF.

The V gene is TRBV25-1, the J gene TRBJ2-7, with a possible D match to TRBD1 (6 bases). Germline loops: CDR1 MGHDK, CDR2 SYGVNS. The CDR3 totals 16 residues. V lost 4 bases, J lost 3 bases, and 19 bases lay in between. CDR3 coding DNA: TGTGCCAGCAGTGGACGTTCGGGACAAGATTTCTACGAGCAGTACTTC. Its protein product is CASSGRSGQDFYEQYF.